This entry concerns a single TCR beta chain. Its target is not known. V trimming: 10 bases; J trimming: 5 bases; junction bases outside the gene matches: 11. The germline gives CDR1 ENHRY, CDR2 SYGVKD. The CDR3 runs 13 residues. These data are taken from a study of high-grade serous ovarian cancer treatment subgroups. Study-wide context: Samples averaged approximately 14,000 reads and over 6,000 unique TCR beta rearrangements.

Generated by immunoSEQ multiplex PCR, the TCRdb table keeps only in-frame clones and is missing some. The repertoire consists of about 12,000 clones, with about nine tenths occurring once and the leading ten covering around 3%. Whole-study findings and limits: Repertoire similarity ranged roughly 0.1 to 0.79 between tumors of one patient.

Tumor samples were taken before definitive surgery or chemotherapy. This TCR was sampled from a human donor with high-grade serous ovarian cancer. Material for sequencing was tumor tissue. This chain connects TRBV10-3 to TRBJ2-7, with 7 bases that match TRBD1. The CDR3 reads CASRGTAKHEQYF. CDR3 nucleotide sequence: TGTGCCAGCAGAGGGACAGCAAAGCACGAGCAGTACTTC.